The clone carrying this T cell receptor beta chain was observed a few times. The data were taken from a study of graft-versus-host responses after intestinal transplantation. Whole-study context: Tacrolimus and steroids were given for about 3 years to all recipients after anti-thymocyte globulin induction.

TCRdb's table, derived via immunoSEQ multiplex PCR, lists solely in-frame clones and lacks some. Of around 19,000 clones in the sample, around 33% are singletons; the top ten hold roughly 2%. The germline gives CDR1 MNHNS, CDR2 SASEGT. V lost 5 bases and J lost 9, with 9 bases in between. The length of the CDR3 is 11 residues. V gene TRBV6-1 combines with J gene TRBJ2-3; perhaps TRBD2 as D (6 bases). The source of this sequence is a human patient who was an organ donor for intestinal transplantation. The specimen was alloreactive CD4+ T cells from a mixed lymphocyte reaction culture, collected before transplantation. Indicated subset: CFSE-low proliferating T cells sorted from approximately 6-day pre-transplant mixed lymphocyte reaction (GvH or HvG direction). The chain's CDR3 is CASSSGRTQYF. In nucleotides, the CDR3 is TGTGCCAGCAGTTCCGGGAGAACGCAGTATTTT.